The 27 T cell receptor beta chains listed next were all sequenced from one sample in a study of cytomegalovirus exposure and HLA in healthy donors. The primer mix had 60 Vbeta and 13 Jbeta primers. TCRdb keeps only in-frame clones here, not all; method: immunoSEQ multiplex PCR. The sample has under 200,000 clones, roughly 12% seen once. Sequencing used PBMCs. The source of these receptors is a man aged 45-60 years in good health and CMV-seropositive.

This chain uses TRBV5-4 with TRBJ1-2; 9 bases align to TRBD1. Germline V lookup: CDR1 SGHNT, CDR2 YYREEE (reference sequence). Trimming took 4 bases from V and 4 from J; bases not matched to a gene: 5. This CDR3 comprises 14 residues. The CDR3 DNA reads TGTGCCAGCAGCCCACAGGGGGCCCCCTATGGCTACACCTTC. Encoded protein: CASSPQGAPYGYTF.

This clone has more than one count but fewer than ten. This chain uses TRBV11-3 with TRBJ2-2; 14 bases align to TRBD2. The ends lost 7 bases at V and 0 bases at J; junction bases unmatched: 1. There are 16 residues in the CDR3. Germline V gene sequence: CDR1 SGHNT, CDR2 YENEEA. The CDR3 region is CASKGLAGANTGELFF. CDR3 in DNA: TGTGCCAGCAAGGGACTAGCGGGGGCGAACACCGGGGAGCTGTTTTTT.

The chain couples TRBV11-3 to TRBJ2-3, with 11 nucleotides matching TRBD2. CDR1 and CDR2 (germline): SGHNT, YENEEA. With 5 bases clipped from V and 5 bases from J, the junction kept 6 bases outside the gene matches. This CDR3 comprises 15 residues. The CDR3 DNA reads TGTGCCAGCAGCCCTAGCGGGGGGCGGGGAGATACGCAGTATTTT. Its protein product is CASSPSGGRGDTQYF. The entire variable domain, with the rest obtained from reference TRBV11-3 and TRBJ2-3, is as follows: EAGVVQSPRYKIIEKKQPVAFWCNPISGHNTLYWYLQNLGQGPELLIRYENEEAVDDSQLPKDRFSAERLKGVDSTLKIQPAELGDSAVYLCASSPSGGRGDTQYFGPGTRLTVL.

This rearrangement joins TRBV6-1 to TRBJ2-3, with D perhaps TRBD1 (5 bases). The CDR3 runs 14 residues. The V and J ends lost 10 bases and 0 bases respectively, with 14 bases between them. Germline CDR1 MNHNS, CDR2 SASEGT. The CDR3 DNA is TGTGCCACAACGACAGACCTAAGCACAGATACGCAGTATTTT. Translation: CATTTDLSTDTQYF.

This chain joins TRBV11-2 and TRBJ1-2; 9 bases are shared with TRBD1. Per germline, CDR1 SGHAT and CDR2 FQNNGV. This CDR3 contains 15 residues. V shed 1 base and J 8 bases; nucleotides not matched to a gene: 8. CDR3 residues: CASSLVPQGAWGYTF. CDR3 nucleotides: TGTGCCAGCAGCTTAGTGCCACAGGGGGCGTGGGGCTACACCTTC.

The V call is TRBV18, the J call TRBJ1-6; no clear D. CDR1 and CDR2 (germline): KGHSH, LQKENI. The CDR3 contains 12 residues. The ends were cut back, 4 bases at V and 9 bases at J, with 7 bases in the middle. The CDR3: CASSRGSSPLHF. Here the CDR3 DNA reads TGTGCCAGCTCACGCGGAAGTTCACCCCTCCACTTT.

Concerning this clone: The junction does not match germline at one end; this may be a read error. CDR3 nucleotide sequence: TGTGCTAGCAGTTCCGACTCCCCCGGGACCCAGTACTTC. Translation gives CASSSDSPGTQYF. The chain carries TRBV7-7 and TRBJ2-5; no firm D call. The CDR3 extends over 13 amino acids. From germline, CDR1 is SSHAT and CDR2 FNYEAQ (reference sequence).

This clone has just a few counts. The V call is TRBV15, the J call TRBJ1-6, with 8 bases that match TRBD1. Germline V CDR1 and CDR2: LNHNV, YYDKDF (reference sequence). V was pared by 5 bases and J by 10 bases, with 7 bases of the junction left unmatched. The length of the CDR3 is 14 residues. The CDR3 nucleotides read TGTGCCACCAGCCCGGACAGGGTGGGCTCACCCCTCCACTTT. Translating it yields CATSPDRVGSPLHF.

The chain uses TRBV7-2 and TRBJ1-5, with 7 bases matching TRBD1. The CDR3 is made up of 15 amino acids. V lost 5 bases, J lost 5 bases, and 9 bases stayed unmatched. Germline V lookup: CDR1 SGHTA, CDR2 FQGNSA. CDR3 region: CASSPATGSDQPQHF. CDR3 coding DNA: TGTGCCAGCAGCCCAGCGACAGGGAGTGATCAGCCCCAGCATTTT.

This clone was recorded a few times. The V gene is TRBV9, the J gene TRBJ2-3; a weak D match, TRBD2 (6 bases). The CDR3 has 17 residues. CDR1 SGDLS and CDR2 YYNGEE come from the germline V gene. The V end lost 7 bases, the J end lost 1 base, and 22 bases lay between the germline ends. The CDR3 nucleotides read TGTGCCAGCGGCTCTAGGGGCGGCGGGGCCGGCACAGATACGCAGTATTTT. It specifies CASGSRGGGAGTDTQYF.

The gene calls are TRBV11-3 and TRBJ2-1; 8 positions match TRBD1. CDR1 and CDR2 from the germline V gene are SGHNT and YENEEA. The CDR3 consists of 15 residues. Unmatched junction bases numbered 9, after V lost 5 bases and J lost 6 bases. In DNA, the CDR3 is TGTGCCAGCAGCCCAAGACAGGGGAATAGCAATGAGCAGTTCTTC. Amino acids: CASSPRQGNSNEQFF.

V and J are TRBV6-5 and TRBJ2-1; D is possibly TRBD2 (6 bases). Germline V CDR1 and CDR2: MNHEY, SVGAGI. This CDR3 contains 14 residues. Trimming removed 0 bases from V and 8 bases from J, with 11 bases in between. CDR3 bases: TGTGCCAGCAGTTACTCGACTAGTTTCGATGAGCAGTTCTTC. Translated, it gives CASSYSTSFDEQFF.

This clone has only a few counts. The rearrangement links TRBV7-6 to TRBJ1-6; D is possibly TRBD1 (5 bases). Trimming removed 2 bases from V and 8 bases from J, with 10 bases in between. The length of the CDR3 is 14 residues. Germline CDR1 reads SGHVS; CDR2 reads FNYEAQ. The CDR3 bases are TGTGCCAGCAGCTTATCGTCGGGGGATTCACCCCTCCACTTT. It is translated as CASSLSSGDSPLHF.

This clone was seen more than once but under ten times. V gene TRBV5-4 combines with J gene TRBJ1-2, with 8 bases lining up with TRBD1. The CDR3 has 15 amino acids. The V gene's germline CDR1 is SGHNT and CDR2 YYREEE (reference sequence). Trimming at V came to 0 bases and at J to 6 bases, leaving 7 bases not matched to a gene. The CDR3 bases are TGTGCCAGCAGCTTGGTCCCAGGGGGCGCGGATGGCTACACCTTC. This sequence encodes CASSLVPGGADGYTF.

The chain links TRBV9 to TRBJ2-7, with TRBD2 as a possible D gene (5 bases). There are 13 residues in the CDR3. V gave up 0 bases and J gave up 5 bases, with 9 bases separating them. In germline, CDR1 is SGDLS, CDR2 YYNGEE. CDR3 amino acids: CASSVGRGHEQYV. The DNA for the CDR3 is TGTGCCAGCAGCGTAGGGAGAGGGCACGAGCAGTACGTC.

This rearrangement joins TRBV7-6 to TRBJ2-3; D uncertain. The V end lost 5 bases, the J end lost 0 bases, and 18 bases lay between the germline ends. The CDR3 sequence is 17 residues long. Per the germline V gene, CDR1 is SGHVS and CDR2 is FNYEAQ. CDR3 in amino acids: CASSLYLTPTSTDTQYF. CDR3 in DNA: TGTGCCAGCAGCCTGTATTTGACCCCGACTAGCACAGATACGCAGTATTTT.

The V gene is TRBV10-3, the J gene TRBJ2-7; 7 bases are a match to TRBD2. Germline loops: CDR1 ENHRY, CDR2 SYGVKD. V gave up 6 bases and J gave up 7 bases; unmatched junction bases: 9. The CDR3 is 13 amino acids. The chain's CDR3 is CAISLSGEYEQYV. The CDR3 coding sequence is TGTGCCATCAGCCTGAGCGGGGAGTATGAGCAGTACGTC.

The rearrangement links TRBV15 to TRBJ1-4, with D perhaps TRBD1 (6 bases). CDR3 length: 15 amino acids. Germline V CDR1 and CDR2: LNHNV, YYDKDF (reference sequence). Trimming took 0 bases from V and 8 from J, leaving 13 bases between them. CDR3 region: CATSRDPGTWEKLFF. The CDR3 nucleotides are TGTGCCACCAGCAGAGATCCCGGGACATGGGAAAAACTGTTTTTT.

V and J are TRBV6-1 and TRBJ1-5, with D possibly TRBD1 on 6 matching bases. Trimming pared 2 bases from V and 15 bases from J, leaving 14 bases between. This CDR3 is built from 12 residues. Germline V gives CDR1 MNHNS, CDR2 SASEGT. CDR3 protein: CASSEPGQKRHF. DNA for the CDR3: TGTGCCAGCAGTGAACCGGGACAAAAAAGGCATTTT.

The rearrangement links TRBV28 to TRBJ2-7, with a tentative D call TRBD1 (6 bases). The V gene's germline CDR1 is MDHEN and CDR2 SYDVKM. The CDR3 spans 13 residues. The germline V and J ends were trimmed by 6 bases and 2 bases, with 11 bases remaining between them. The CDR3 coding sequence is TGTGCCAGCAGCCAGGGGTTACCCTACGAGCAGTACGTC. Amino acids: CASSQGLPYEQYV.

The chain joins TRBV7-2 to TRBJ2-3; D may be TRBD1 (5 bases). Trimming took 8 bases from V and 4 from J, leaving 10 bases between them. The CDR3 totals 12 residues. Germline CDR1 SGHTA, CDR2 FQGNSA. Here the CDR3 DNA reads TGTGCCAGCGAAGGGGTCTCAGATACGCAGTATTTT. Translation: CASEGVSDTQYF.

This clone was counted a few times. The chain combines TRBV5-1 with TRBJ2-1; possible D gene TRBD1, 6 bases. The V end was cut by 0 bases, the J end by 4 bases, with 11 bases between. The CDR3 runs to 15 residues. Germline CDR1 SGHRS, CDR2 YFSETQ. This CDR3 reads CASSLEAGAYNEQFF. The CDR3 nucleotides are TGCGCCAGCAGCTTGGAGGCAGGGGCATACAATGAGCAGTTCTTC.

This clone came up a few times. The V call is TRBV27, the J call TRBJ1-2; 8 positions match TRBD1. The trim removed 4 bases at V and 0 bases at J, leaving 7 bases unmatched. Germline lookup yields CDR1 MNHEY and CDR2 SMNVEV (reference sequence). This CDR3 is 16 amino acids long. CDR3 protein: CASSSGGSYTNYGYTF. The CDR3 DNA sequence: TGTGCCAGCAGTTCAGGGGGCAGTTACACTAACTATGGCTACACCTTC.

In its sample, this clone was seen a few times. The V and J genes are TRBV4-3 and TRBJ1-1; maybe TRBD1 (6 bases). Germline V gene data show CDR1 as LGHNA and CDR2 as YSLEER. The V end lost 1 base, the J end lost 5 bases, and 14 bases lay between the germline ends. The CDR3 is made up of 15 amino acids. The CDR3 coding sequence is TGCGCCAGCAGCCAAGTGAGGGGGTCGGGAACTGAAGCTTTCTTT. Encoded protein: CASSQVRGSGTEAFF.

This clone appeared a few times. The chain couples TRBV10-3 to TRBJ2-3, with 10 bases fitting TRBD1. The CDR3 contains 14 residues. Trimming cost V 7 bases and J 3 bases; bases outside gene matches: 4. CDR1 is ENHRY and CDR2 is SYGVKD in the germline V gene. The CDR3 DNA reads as TGTGCCATCACCCGGACAGGGGGAACAGATACGCAGTATTTT. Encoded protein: CAITRTGGTDTQYF.

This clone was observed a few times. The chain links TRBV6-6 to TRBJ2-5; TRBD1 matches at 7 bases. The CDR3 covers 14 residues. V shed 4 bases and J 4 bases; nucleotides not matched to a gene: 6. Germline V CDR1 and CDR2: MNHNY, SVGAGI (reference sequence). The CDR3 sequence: CASSSGQVSETQYF. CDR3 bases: TGTGCCAGCAGTTCCGGACAGGTCTCAGAGACCCAGTACTTC.

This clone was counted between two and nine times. This chain's CDR3 is CASSFVPTDPREAFF. CDR3 coding DNA: TGTGCCAGCAGCTTCGTCCCGACAGACCCCAGGGAAGCTTTCTTT. V and J are TRBV7-9 and TRBJ1-1; D possibly corresponds to TRBD1 (5 bases). There are 15 residues in the CDR3. V was shortened by 3 bases and J by 8 bases, with 19 bases between the two germline ends. In germline, CDR1 is SEHNR, CDR2 FQNEAQ (reference sequence). The variable domain in full, completed from reference TRBV7-9 and TRBJ1-1, reads DTGVSQNPRHKITKRGQNVTFRCDPISEHNRLYWYRQTLGQGPEFLTYFQNEAQLEKSRLLSDRFSAERPKGSFSTLEIQRTEQGDSAMYLCASSFVPTDPREAFFGQGTRLTVV.